The 13 T cell receptor beta chains presented below share a single source sample, sequenced in a study of PD-1 blockade in classical Hodgkin lymphoma. Sequencing used immunoSEQ multiplex PCR; TCRdb keeps in-frame clones, though not all of them. The sample lists 15,000 to 20,000 clones; 83% were seen once. Time point noted: cycle 4 day 1 (C4D1), after 5 to 7 weeks of nivolumab. Relapse was seen in all patients after autologous stem cell transplantation, and brentuximab vedotin exposure was variable. The sample was peripheral blood mononuclear cells (PBMCs), taken before the fourth cycle of nivolumab. Receptors originate from a human donor with classical Hodgkin lymphoma.

This clone has just a few counts. The CDR3 region is CASSEILSGGQFF. CDR3 DNA: TGTGCCAGCAGCGAAATCCTTTCCGGGGGACAGTTCTTC. V is TRBV7-3 and J is TRBJ2-1, with D possibly matching TRBD2 (6 bases). This CDR3 has 13 amino acids. Between the trimmed V and J ends, which lost 5 bases and 13 bases, there was a span of 18 bases. Germline-derived CDR1 and CDR2 are SGHTA and FQGTGA. Full variable domain (outside the CDR3, taken from reference TRBV7-3 and TRBJ2-1): GAGVSQTPSNKVTEKGKYVELRCDPISGHTALYWYRQSLGQGPEFLIYFQGTGAADDSGLPNDRFFAVRPEGSVSTLKIQRTERGDSAVYLCASSEILSGGQFFGPGTRLTVL.

As DNA, the CDR3 is TGTGCCAGCAGTAAGCGGGGGGCAAACACCTACGAGCAGTACTTC. As protein: CASSKRGANTYEQYF. V is TRBV6-5 and J is TRBJ2-7; 9 bases are shared with TRBD2. CDR3 length equals 15 residues. The germline gives CDR1 MNHEY, CDR2 SVGAGI. V lost 5 bases to trimming and J lost 2 bases; unmatched junction nucleotides: 7.

The chain couples TRBV6-1 to TRBJ2-6; 7 nucleotides match TRBD1. The trim removed 1 base at V and 3 bases at J, leaving 0 bases unmatched. Per the germline V gene, CDR1 is MNHNS and CDR2 is SASEGT. The CDR3 is 15 residues long. CDR3 sequence: CASSEGQGGANVLTF. The CDR3 region has the DNA TGTGCCAGCAGTGAAGGACAGGGTGGGGCCAACGTCCTGACTTTC.

The DNA for the CDR3 is TGCGCCAGCAGCTTAGGGGGACAGCTAAATGAAAAACTGTTTTTT. Translating gives CASSLGGQLNEKLFF. The V gene is TRBV5-1, the J gene TRBJ1-4, with 7 bases aligning to TRBD1. CDR1 SGHRS and CDR2 YFSETQ come from the germline V gene. V gave up 2 bases and J gave up 5 bases; unmatched junction bases: 6. CDR3 length equals 15 residues.

The gene calls are TRBV5-1 and TRBJ2-5; D unresolved. V was trimmed by 0 bases and J by 2 bases, leaving 8 bases between them. This CDR3 is 14 amino acids long. Germline V gene lookup returns CDR1 SGHRS and CDR2 YFSETQ. The CDR3 DNA reads TGCGCCAGCAGCTTGGGTCGCGTGCAAGAGACCCAGTACTTC. It specifies CASSLGRVQETQYF.

The V and J genes are TRBV5-1 and TRBJ2-2; 11 bases match TRBD1. V trimming: 4 bases; J trimming: 5 bases; junction bases outside the gene matches: 7. CDR3 size: 16 residues. Germline V gene sequence: CDR1 SGHRS, CDR2 YFSETQ. CDR3 in DNA: TGCGCCAGCAGCCTGTCCGGACAGGGGGCGACCGGGGAGCTGTTTTTT. Translated: CASSLSGQGATGELFF.

This chain uses TRBV5-4 with TRBJ1-2; D unresolved. The V and J ends lost 3 bases and 0 bases respectively, with 27 bases between them. The germline gives CDR1 SGHNT, CDR2 YYREEE (reference sequence). CDR3 size: 20 residues. This chain's CDR3 is CASSSKAGSARSRTNYGYTF. The CDR3 nucleotides read TGTGCCAGCAGCTCCAAGGCAGGCTCAGCCCGAAGCCGCACTAACTATGGCTACACCTTC.

The chain is built from TRBV11-2 and TRBJ1-2; D might be TRBD1 (5 bases). V was cut by 5 bases and J by 4 bases, with 5 bases left in between. From germline, CDR1 is SGHAT and CDR2 FQNNGV. This CDR3 contains 11 residues. The CDR3 loop is CASSGAYGYTF. For the CDR3, the DNA is TGTGCCAGCAGCGGGGCCTATGGCTACACCTTC.

The chain employs TRBV5-1 and TRBJ1-4, with 7 bases matching TRBD1. CDR1 and CDR2 from the germline V gene are SGHRS and YFSETQ. The CDR3 sequence is 14 residues long. V was pared by 4 bases and J by 4 bases, with 4 bases of the junction left unmatched. The CDR3 region is CASSGQGVNEKLFF. The CDR3 DNA sequence: TGCGCCAGCAGCGGGCAGGGGGTTAATGAAAAACTGTTTTTT.

The chain links TRBV7-9 to TRBJ2-5; no clear D gene. The J call is in doubt because the DNA end fits TRBJ2-7 better. CDR3 length: 14 amino acids. Germline CDR1 is SEHNR and CDR2 is FQNEAQ (reference sequence). CDR3 amino acids: CASSRTAAIHEQYF. CDR3 DNA sequence: TGTGCCAGCAGCCGCACGGCAGCGATCCACGAGCAGTACTTC.

As to this clone: The identical CDR3 is also encoded by other nucleotide sequences in the sample. V gene TRBV5-1 combines with J gene TRBJ2-7; 7 bases line up with TRBD2. V was clipped by 0 bases and J by 6 bases; unmatched bases: 6. The germline gives CDR1 SGHRS, CDR2 YFSETQ. This CDR3 has 14 residues. The DNA for the CDR3 is TGCGCCAGCAGCTTGGTTGCGGGGGTAGGCGAGCAGTACTTC. Translation: CASSLVAGVGEQYF.

This rearrangement joins TRBV5-4 to TRBJ2-3; 10 positions match TRBD2. Germline CDR1 is SGHNT and CDR2 is YYREEE (reference sequence). The CDR3 length is 17 residues. With 1 base clipped from V and 1 base from J, the junction kept 6 bases outside the gene matches. This chain's CDR3 is CASSLIPSGGGTDTQYF. CDR3 nucleotide sequence: TGTGCCAGCAGCTTGATCCCGAGCGGGGGGGGCACAGATACGCAGTATTTT.

The CDR3 is CASSLERAQGSEQFF. The CDR3 DNA reads TGTGCCAGCAGCTTAGAGCGGGCACAGGGGTCTGAGCAGTTCTTC. V gene TRBV7-9 combines with J gene TRBJ2-1, with D possibly matching TRBD1 (7 bases). Trimming took off 1 base at V and 9 bases at J, with 16 bases between the two ends. Germline values: CDR1 SEHNR, CDR2 FQNEAQ (reference sequence). The length of the CDR3 is 15 residues.